This T cell receptor (beta chain) was sequenced during a study of blood T cell repertoires in COVID-19. Background on the study: Italy, Spain and the United States were the sources of the convalescent and acute COVID-19 samples. PBMCs, B-cell-depleted T cells, or T cells were the source of the cDNA or gDNA that made up the material.

Method: immunoSEQ multiplex PCR; TCRdb's copy keeps in-frame clones and lacks some. The data show about 230,000 clones, around 80% seen once. V was trimmed by 7 bases and J by 0 bases, leaving 11 bases between them. This CDR3 spans 14 amino acids. Germline values: CDR1 SGDLS, CDR2 YYNGEE. The TCR comes from a man aged 40-55 years with acute or convalescent COVID-19. The source material was peripheral blood. V is TRBV9 and J is TRBJ2-1; a possible D gene is TRBD2 (5 bases). Written as DNA, the CDR3 is TGTGCCAGCGGTGTCAGCGGCTCCTACAATGAGCAGTTCTTC. The encoded protein is CASGVSGSYNEQFF.